In this sample, the clone carrying this T cell receptor (beta chain) turned up many times. Antigen: not known. TCRdb processed the 5' RACE reads anew with MiXCR; each CDR3 protein has one entry. The sample shows around 41,000 distinct CDR3 sequences, approximately 6.3% of them seen only once. This sample was taken from a study of spatial heterogeneity in lung cancer. Study background: Raw reads showed each unique TCR and UMI combination turning up more than ten times on average.

Notes on the study in general: Ubiquitous expanded tumor TCRs appeared in blood more at resection than follow-up.

The time point here: sample taken at primary tumor resection. The CDR3 has 16 residues. Trimming removed 1 base at V and 1 base at J, with 16 bases between. The germline gives CDR1 DFQATT, CDR2 SNEGSKA (reference sequence). The V and J genes are TRBV20-1 and TRBJ1-2; TRBD1 is a possible D gene (6 bases). The sequence came from a female donor with early-stage non-small cell lung cancer. The sequencing here drew on PBMCs, taken at surgery. CDR3 amino acids: CSARGNAGGLNYGYTF. DNA of the CDR3: TGCAGTGCTAGAGGGAACGCCGGGGGCCTTAACTATGGCTACACCTTC.